This is a list of T cell receptor beta chains from one sample in a study of control samples from healthy donors and cancer patients. Produced via immunoSEQ multiplex PCR; TCRdb's table is partial and in-frame only. The profile shows fewer than 90,000 clones, about 90% of them singletons. Sequencing was performed on blood. These receptors were collected from a man aged 45-60 years in good health. CDR3s include the opening cysteine and the closing phenylalanine or tryptophan. D genes are given only for firm matches. Rows give clone size only sometimes, using once, few, many, or a class for an expanded clone.

clone size,J gene,V gene,D gene,CDR3 DNA,CDR3 protein
NA,TRBJ2-1,TRBV7-7,NA,TGTGCTAGCAGCTTTGGGGGGAGCTCCTACAATGAGCAGTTCTTC,CASSFGGSSYNEQFF
NA,TRBJ2-7,TRBV11-3,NA,TGTGCCAGCAGCTTAGTTCGGGGCTACGAGCAGTACTTC,CASSLVRGYEQYF
NA,TRBJ1-1,TRBV6-5,NA,TGTGCCAGCAGCCCCCGCCCGGACACTGAAGCTTTCTTT,CASSPRPDTEAFF
NA,TRBJ2-7,TRBV6-5,TRBD2,TGTGCCAGCACTCACCCTAGCGGCTCCTACGAGCAGTACTTC,CASTHPSGSYEQYF
few,TRBJ2-1,TRBV7-8,NA,TGTGCCAGCAGCTTAGTCGACAGCTCCTACAATGAGCAGTTCTTC,CASSLVDSSYNEQFF
NA,TRBJ1-2,TRBV6-5,TRBD1,TGTGCCAGCAGTCGAGACAGGGTCTATGGCTACACCTTC,CASSRDRVYGYTF
NA,TRBJ1-1,TRBV11-3,NA,TGTGCCAGCAGCTTAGGCCCCGGAGGAGGGACTGAAGCTTTCTTT,CASSLGPGGGTEAFF
once,TRBJ2-5,TRBV4-2,NA,TGTGCCAGCAGCCAAGGCGTGACCCAGTACTTC,CASSQGVTQYF
NA,TRBJ2-3,TRBV7-2,TRBD2,TGTGCCAGCCGACCCCGACTGGCGGGGGGGTACACAGATACGCAGTATTTT,CASRPRLAGGYTDTQYF
few,TRBJ2-1,TRBV13,TRBD1,TGTGCCAGCAGCTTAGCGGGACAGGGATTAGAGCAGTTCTTC,CASSLAGQGLEQFF
NA,TRBJ2-3,TRBV6-4,TRBD2,TGTGCCAGCAGTGAAGCGGGGGGCACAGATACGCAGTATTTT,CASSEAGGTDTQYF
NA,TRBJ1-1,TRBV19,NA,TGTGCCAGTAGTATCTCGGGGCGGACTGAAGCTTTCTTT,CASSISGRTEAFF